Listed below are T cell receptor beta chains from one sample, sequenced in a study of patients and donors after allogeneic stem cell transplantation. TCRdb processed the RT-PCR reads anew with MiXCR; each CDR3 protein has one entry. Among about 160,000 distinct CDR3 sequences listed, about 40% were seen once. The sample taken for sequencing was blood, either unsorted or a sorted T cell fraction (not recorded which). These receptors all come from a human donor who was either an allogeneic HSCT recipient or a stem cell or donor lymphocyte infusion donor (not recorded which). It is not recorded whose cells these are; they may come from a transplant donor. CDR3s include the opening cysteine and the closing phenylalanine or tryptophan. The D gene is left open where the match is weak. Clone size is not always given. Where it is, it says once, few, many or a class for expanded clones.

TRBV12-3/TRBV12-4,-,TRBJ1-6,-,TGTGCCAGCAGTTTACTCAGAAGCTCCTATAATTCACCCCTCCACTTT,CASSLLRSSYNSPLHF
TRBV27,-,TRBJ1-1,TRBD1,TGTGCCAGCAGTTTAGGACAGGGAGGTAGGAACACTGAAGCTTTCTTT,CASSLGQGGRNTEAFF
TRBV20-1,few,TRBJ1-1,TRBD1,TGCAGTGGGGGACAGGGGGCCGCTGAAGCTTTCTTT,CSGGQGAAEAFF
TRBV6-5,few,TRBJ2-5,-,TGTGCCAGCAGTTACGGGCAGGCTATGGGGGAGACCCAGTACTTC,CASSYGQAMGETQYF
TRBV7-2,many,TRBJ1-1,TRBD1,TGTGCCAGCAGCCCCGGACAGGGGCCGTTAACGGGGACTGAAGCTTTCTTT,CASSPGQGPLTGTEAFF
TRBV5-1,many,TRBJ1-6,-,TGCGCCAGCAGCTTTGGGGGAAGCTATAATTCACCCCTCCACTTT,CASSFGGSYNSPLHF
TRBV5-1,-,TRBJ1-1,TRBD1,TGCGCCAGCAGCTTGTTCGTGAGAGGACAGGTGAACACTGAAGCTTTCTTT,CASSLFVRGQVNTEAFF
TRBV4-2,few,TRBJ1-6,-,TGTGCCAGCAGCCAAATCTGGACGGCGAGCTCCTATAATTCACCCCTCCACTTT,CASSQIWTASSYNSPLHF
TRBV6-5,once,TRBJ1-1,-,TGTGCCAGCAAAATGAACACTGAAGCTTTCTTT,CASKMNTEAFF
TRBV28,-,TRBJ1-6,-,TGTGCCAGCAGCTCACCCACCGAAAGAGGCTCGGGAAATTCACCCCTCCACTTT,CASSSPTERGSGNSPLHF
TRBV20-1,-,TRBJ1-2,-,TGCAGTGCTAACGGGGAAGGGGCAAGCTATGGCTACACCTTC,CSANGEGASYGYTF
TRBV5-5,-,TRBJ2-1,TRBD1,TGTGCCAGCAGCTCTGGACAGGGACGCAATGAGCAGTTCTTC,CASSSGQGRNEQFF
TRBV6-5,-,TRBJ2-1,-,TGTGCCAGCAGTTACGTAGGGGGGGGCGCCTACAATGAGCAGTTCTTC,CASSYVGGGAYNEQFF
TRBV12-3/TRBV12-4,-,TRBJ1-1,-,TGTGCCAGCAGTTTGGCGGGGAGGGCTGAAGCTTTCTTT,CASSLAGRAEAFF
TRBV4-3,-,TRBJ2-3,TRBD1,TGCGCCAGCAGCCCGATGGTGGGACAGGGCACAGATACGCAGTATTTT,CASSPMVGQGTDTQYF
TRBV13,once,TRBJ2-1,TRBD2,TGTGCCAGCAGCTTTAGGACTAGCGGGGTAGGTGAGCAGTTCTTC,CASSFRTSGVGEQFF